This T cell receptor (beta chain) appears in the sequencing data of a study of Graves' ophthalmopathy and Graves' hyperthyroidism. Researchers took RNA transcripts and amplified TCR beta CDR3 regions from them. Scientists carried out first-round RT-PCR using HTBI primers and then a second-round multiplex PCR. TCRdb reanalysed the multiplex PCR reads using MiXCR and keeps one entry per CDR3 protein. This table holds some 360,000 distinct CDR3 sequences, roughly 17% found once. Certain patients were not enrolled. These were patients with other autoimmune diseases, uncontrolled infections, pregnancy or lactation. The PBMCs originated from over 9 ml of fresh peripheral blood. The CDR3 is 14 amino acids. Between the trimmed V and J ends, which lost 9 bases and 7 bases, there was a span of 19 bases. CDR1 LNHDA and CDR2 SQIVND come from the germline V gene (reference sequence).

The sequence was obtained from an adult woman with stable Graves' hyperthyroidism. The sample comprised peripheral blood. The rearrangement links TRBV19 to TRBJ1-5; tentative D call: TRBD1 (6 bases). The CDR3 protein is CASSHLRDNQPQHF. Here the CDR3 DNA reads TGTGCCAGCAGCCACTTACGGGACAACCAGCCCCAGCATTTT.